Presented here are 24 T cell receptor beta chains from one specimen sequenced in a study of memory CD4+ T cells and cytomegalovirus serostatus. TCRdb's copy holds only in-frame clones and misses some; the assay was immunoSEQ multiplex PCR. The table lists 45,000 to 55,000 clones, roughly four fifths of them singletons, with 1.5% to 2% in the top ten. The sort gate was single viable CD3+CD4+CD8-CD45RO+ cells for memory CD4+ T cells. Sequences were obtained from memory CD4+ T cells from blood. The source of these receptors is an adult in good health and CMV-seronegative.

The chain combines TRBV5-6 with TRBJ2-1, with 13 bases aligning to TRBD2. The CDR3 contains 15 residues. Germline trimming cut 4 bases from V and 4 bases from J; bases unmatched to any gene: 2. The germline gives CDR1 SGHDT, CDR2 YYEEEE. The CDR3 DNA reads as TGTGCCAGCAGCATGACTAGCGGGGGGTACAATGAGCAGTTCTTC. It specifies CASSMTSGGYNEQFF.

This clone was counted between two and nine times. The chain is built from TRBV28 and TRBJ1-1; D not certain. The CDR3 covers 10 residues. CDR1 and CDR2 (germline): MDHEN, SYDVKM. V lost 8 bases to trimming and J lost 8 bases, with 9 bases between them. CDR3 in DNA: TGTGCCAGCCGGAGCCGGGAAGCTTTCTTT. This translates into CASRSREAFF.

For the CDR3, the DNA is TGCGCCAGCAGCTCCGACCTTGGCCGGAACACTGAAGCTTTCTTT. Translating it yields CASSSDLGRNTEAFF. The chain employs TRBV5-1 and TRBJ1-1; D is unresolved. V dropped 3 bases and J dropped 1 base, with 13 bases sitting between them. CDR3 length: 15 amino acids. Germline-derived CDR1 and CDR2 are SGHRS and YFSETQ. Variable domain in full (rest from reference TRBV5-1 and TRBJ1-1): KAGVTQTPRYLIKTRGQQVTLSCSPISGHRSVSWYQQTPGQGLQFLFEYFSETQRNKGNFPGRFSGRQFSNSRSEMNVSTLELGDSALYLCASSSDLGRNTEAFFGQGTRLTVV.

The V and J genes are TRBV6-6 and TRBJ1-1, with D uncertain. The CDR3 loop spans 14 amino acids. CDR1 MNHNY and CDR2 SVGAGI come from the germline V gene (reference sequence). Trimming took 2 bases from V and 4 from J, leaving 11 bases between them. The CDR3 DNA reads TGTGCCAGCAGTTACGATGGGCGGGGCACTGAAGCTTTCTTT. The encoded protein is CASSYDGRGTEAFF.

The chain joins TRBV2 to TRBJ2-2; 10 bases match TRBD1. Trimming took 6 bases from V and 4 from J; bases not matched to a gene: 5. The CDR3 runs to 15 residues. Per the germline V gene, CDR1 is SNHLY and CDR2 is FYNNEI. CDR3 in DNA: TGTGCCAGCAGCTCACGGGACAGGGGCACCGGGGAGCTGTTTTTT. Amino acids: CASSSRDRGTGELFF. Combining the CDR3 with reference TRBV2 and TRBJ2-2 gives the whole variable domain EPEVTQTPSHQVTQMGQEVILRCVPISNHLYFYWYRQILGQKVEFLVSFYNNEISEKSEIFDDQFSVERPDGSNFTLKIRSTKLEDSAMYFCASSSRDRGTGELFFGEGSRLTVL.

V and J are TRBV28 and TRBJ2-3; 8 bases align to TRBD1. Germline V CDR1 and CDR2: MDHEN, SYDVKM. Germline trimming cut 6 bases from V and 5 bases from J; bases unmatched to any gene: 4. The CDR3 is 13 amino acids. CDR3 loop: CASRQGAQDTQYF. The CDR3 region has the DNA TGTGCCAGCAGGCAGGGGGCTCAAGATACGCAGTATTTT.

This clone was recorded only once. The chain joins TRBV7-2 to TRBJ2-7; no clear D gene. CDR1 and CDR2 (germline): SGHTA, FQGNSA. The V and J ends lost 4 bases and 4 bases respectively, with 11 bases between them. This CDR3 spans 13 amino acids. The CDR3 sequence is CASSSPPRYEQYF. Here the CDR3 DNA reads TGTGCCAGCAGCTCCCCCCCCCGATACGAGCAGTACTTC.

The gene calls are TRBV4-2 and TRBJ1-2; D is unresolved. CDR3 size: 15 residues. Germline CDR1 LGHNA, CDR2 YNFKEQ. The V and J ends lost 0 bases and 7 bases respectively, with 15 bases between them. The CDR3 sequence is CASSQDGQDPFGYTF. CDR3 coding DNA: TGTGCCAGCAGCCAAGATGGGCAGGACCCTTTTGGCTACACCTTC.

This CDR3 is CASSLSTSGGLLPLEQYF. The CDR3 nucleotides read TGTGCCAGCAGCTTATCGACTAGCGGGGGCCTCTTACCTCTCGAGCAGTACTTC. V and J are TRBV11-1 and TRBJ2-7, with 12 bases that match TRBD2. Germline loops: CDR1 SGHAT, CDR2 FQDESV (reference sequence). V shed 2 bases and J 6 bases; nucleotides not matched to a gene: 14. CDR3 size: 18 residues.

The CDR3 bases are TGTGCCAGCAGCTTAGCCTCGGGGATCAACTACGAGCAGTACTTC. It yields the protein CASSLASGINYEQYF. The rearrangement joins TRBV11-2 to TRBJ2-7, with D possibly matching TRBD2 (5 bases). The V end was cut by 1 base, the J end by 3 bases, with 13 bases between. The CDR3 runs to 15 residues. The V gene's germline CDR1 is SGHAT and CDR2 FQNNGV.

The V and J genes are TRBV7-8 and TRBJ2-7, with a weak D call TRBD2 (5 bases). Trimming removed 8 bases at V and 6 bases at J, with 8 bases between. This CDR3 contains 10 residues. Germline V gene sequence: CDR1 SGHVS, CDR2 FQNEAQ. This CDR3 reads CASGSVEQYF. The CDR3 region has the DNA TGTGCCAGCGGGAGCGTCGAGCAGTACTTC.

This CDR3 reads CASRLDSRVLASYEQYF. The CDR3 DNA reads TGTGCCAGCAGGCTCGACTCCCGGGTGCTAGCCTCCTACGAGCAGTACTTC. The V gene is TRBV2, the J gene TRBJ2-7, with D possibly TRBD2 on 5 matching bases. The germline CDR1 and CDR2 sequences are SNHLY and FYNNEI. Trimming stripped 6 bases from V and 0 bases from J, with 21 bases between. The CDR3 totals 17 residues.

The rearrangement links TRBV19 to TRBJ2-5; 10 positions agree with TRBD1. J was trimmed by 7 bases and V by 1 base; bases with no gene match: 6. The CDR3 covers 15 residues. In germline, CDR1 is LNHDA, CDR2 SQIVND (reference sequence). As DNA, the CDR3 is TGTGCCAGTAGTATAGGAGGACAGGGGGTGGGGACCCAGTACTTC. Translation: CASSIGGQGVGTQYF.

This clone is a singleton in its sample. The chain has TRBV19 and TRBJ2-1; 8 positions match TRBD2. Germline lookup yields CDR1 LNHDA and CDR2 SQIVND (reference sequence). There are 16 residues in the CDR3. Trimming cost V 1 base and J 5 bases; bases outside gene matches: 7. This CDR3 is CASSIVGLAVDNEQFF. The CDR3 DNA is TGTGCCAGTAGTATAGTCGGACTAGCCGTGGACAATGAGCAGTTCTTC. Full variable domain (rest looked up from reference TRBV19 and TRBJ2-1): DGGITQSPKYLFRKEGQNVTLSCEQNLNHDAMYWYRQDPGQGLRLIYYSQIVNDFQKGDIAEGYSVSREKKESFPLTVTSAQKNPTAFYLCASSIVGLAVDNEQFFGPGTRLTVL.

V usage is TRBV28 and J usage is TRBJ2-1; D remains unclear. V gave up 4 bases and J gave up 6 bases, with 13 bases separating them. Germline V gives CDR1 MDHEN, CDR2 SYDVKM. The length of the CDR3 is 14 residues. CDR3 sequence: CASSWGGLTNEQFF. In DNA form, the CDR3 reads TGTGCCAGCAGTTGGGGTGGGCTTACCAATGAGCAGTTCTTC.

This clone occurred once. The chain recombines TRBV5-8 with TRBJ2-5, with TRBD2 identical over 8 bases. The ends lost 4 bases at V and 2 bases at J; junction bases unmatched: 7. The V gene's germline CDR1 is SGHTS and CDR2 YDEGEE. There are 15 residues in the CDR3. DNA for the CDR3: TGTGCCAGCAGCCGGGGGGGTCCGGCACAAGAGACCCAGTACTTC. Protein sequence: CASSRGGPAQETQYF.

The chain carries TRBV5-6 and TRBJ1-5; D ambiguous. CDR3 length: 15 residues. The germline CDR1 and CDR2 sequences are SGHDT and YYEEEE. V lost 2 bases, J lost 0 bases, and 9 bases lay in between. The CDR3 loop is CASSFATVSNQPQHF. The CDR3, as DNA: TGTGCCAGCAGCTTTGCCACGGTTAGCAATCAGCCCCAGCATTTT.

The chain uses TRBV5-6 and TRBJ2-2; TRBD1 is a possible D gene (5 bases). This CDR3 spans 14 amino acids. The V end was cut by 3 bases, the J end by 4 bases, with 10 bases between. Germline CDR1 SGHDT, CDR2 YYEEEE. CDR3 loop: CASSSYRPTGELFF. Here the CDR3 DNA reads TGTGCCAGCAGCTCTTACAGGCCCACCGGGGAGCTGTTTTTT.

CDR3 residues: CASSLRTEWASEQYF. The CDR3 coding sequence is TGTGCCAGCAGCCTGAGAACGGAGTGGGCCAGCGAGCAGTACTTC. The chain links TRBV5-6 to TRBJ2-7; D is uncertain. The CDR3 is 15 amino acids. V dropped 4 bases and J dropped 6 bases, with 20 bases sitting between them. Germline V lookup: CDR1 SGHDT, CDR2 YYEEEE.

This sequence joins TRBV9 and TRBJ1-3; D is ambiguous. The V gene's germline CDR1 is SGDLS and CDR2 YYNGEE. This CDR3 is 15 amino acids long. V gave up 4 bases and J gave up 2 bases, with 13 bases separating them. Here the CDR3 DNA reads TGTGCCAGCAGCCCAGACCCGAACCCTGGAAACACCATATATTTT. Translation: CASSPDPNPGNTIYF.

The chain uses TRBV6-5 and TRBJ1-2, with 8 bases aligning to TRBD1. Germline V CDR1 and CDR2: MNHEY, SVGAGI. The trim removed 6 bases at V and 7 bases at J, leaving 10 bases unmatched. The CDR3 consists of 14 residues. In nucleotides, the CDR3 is TGTGCCAGCAGCCTTGGACAGGGATGGGGTGGCTACACCTTC. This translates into CASSLGQGWGGYTF.

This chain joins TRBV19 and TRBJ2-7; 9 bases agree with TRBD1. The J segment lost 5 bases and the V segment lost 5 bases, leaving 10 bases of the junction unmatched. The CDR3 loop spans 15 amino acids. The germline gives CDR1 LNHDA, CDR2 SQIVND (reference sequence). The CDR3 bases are TGTGCCAGTAGTGTTAACACAGGGGGCCGCCACGAGCAGTACTTC. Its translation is CASSVNTGGRHEQYF.

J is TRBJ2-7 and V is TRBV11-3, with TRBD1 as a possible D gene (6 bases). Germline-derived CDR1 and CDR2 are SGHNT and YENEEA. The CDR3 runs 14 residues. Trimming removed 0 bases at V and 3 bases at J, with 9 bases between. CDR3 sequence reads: CASSLEGTSYEQYF. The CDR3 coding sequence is TGTGCCAGCAGCTTAGAGGGGACAAGCTACGAGCAGTACTTC. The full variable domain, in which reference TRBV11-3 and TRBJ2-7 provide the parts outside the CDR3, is EAGVVQSPRYKIIEKKQPVAFWCNPISGHNTLYWYLQNLGQGPELLIRYENEEAVDDSQLPKDRFSAERLKGVDSTLKIQPAELGDSAVYLCASSLEGTSYEQYFGPGTRLTVT.

The CDR3 is CASRPTGNTEAFF. The CDR3 DNA reads TGCGCCAGCAGACCCACAGGGAACACTGAAGCTTTCTTT. The V call is TRBV5-1, the J call TRBJ1-1; maybe TRBD1 (5 bases). The V end lost 5 bases, the J end lost 1 base, and 9 bases lay between the germline ends. Germline lookup yields CDR1 SGHRS and CDR2 YFSETQ. This CDR3 contains 13 residues.